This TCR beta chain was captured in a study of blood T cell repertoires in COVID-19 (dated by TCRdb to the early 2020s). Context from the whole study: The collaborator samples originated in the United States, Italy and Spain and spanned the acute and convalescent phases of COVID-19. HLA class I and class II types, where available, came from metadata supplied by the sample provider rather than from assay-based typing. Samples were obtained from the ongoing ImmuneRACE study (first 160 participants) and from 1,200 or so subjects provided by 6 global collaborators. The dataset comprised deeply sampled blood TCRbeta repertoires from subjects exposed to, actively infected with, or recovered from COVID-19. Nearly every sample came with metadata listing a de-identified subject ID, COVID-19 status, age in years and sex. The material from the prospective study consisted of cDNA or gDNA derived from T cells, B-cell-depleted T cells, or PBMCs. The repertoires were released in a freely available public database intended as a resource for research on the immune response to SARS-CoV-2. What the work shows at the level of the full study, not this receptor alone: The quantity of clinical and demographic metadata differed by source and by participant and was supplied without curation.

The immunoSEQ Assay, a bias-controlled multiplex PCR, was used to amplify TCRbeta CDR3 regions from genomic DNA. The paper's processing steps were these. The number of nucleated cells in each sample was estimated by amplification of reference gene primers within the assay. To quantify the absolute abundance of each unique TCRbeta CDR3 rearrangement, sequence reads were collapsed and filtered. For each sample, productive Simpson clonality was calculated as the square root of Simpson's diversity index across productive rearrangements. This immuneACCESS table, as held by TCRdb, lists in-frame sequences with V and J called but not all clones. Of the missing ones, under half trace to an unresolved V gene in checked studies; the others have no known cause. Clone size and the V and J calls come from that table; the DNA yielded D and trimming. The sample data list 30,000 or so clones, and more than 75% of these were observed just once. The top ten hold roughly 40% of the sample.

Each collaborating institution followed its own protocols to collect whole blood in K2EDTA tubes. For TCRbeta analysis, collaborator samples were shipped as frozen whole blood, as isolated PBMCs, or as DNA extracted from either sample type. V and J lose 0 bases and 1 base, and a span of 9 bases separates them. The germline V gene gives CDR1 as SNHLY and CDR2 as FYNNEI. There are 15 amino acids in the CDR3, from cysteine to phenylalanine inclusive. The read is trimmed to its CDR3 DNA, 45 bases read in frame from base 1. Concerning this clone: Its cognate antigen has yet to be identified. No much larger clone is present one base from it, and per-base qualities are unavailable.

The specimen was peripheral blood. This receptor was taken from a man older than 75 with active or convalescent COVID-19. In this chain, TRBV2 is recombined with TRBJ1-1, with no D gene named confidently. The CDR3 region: CASSEARGGNTEAFF. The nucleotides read TGTGCCAGCAGTGAAGCGCGGGGTGGGAACACTGAAGCTTTCTTT.